One sample yielded the 3 T cell receptor beta chains listed below, sequenced in a study of T cells in Graves' hyperthyroidism and ophthalmopathy (dated by TCRdb to about 2019). Library creation used multiplex PCR. Sequenced on an Illumina HiSeq 2000. TCR beta CDR3 regions were amplified from RNA transcripts. A first-round RT-PCR of the TCR CDR3 used the HTBI primer set with the Qiagen OneStep RT-PCR kit. The public reads were reanalyzed by TCRdb: fastp trimming at Q25, MiXCR alignment, in-frame beta chains only. Entries that share a CDR3 protein sequence are merged under the most common genes and DNA. The table for this sample lists just under 750,000 distinct CDR3 sequences; around 40% of them were counted only once. The top ten clones comprise around 29% of the sample. Material: blood. These receptors originate from a woman in her 40s with Graves' hyperthyroidism.

In regard to this clonotype: At one boundary the junction diverges from the germline segment, which might be a read error. The chain recombines TRBV5-1 with TRBJ1-2; D unclear. Germline CDR1 SGHRS, CDR2 YFSETQ. The CDR3 runs to 13 residues. Here the CDR3 reads CASSLAEVYDYTF. Written as DNA, the CDR3 is TGCGCCAGCAGCTTGGCTGAGGTCTATGACTACACCTTC.

In its sample, this clonotype was seen many times. This chain uses TRBV25-1 with TRBJ1-6; 12 bases align to TRBD1. The V gene's germline CDR1 is MGHDK and CDR2 SYGVNS. Germline trimming cut 7 bases from V and 10 bases from J; bases unmatched to any gene: 11. This CDR3 comprises 16 residues. The DNA of the CDR3 is TGTGCCAGCAATAGCGTGGGACAGGGGGCCCGGTCACCCCTCCACTTT. Translated: CASNSVGQGARSPLHF.

The chain carries TRBV2 and TRBJ2-5; TRBD1 is a possible D gene (6 bases). Germline V gene lookup returns CDR1 SNHLY and CDR2 FYNNEI. The V end lost 6 bases, the J end lost 5 bases, and 10 bases lay between the germline ends. The CDR3 totals 12 residues. CDR3 DNA: TGTGCCAGCAGCACAGGGATGGAGACCCAGTACTTC. It yields the protein CASSTGMETQYF.